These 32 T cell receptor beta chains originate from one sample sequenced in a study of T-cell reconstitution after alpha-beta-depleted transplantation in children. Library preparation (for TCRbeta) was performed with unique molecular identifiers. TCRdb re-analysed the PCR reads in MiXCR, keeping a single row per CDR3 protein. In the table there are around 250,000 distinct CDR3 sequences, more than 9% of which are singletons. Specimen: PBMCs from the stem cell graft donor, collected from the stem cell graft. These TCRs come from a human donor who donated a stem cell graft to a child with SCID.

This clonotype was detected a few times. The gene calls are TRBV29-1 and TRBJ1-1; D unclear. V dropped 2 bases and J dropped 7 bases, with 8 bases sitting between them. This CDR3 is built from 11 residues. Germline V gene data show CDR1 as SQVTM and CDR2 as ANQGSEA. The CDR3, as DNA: TGCAGCGTTGAATACAGAAATGAAGCTTTCTTT. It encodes CSVEYRNEAFF.

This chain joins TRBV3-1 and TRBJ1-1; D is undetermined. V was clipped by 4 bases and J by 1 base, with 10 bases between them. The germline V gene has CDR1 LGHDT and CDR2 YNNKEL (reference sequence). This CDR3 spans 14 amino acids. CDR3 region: CASSRLESNTEAFF. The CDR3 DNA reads TGTGCCAGCAGCCGGCTCGAGTCGAACACTGAAGCTTTCTTT.

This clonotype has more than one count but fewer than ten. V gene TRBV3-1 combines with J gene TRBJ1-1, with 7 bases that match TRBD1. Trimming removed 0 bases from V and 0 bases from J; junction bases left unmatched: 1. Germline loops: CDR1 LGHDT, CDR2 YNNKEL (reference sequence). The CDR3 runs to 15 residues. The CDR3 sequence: CASSQETGMNTEAFF. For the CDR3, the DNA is TGTGCCAGCAGCCAAGAGACAGGGATGAACACTGAAGCTTTCTTT.

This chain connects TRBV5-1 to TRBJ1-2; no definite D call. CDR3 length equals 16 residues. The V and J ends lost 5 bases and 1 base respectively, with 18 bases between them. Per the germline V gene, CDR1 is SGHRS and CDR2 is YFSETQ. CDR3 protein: CASSQAASIGNYGYTF. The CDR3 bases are TGCGCCAGCAGTCAGGCGGCGAGCATCGGTAACTATGGCTACACCTTC. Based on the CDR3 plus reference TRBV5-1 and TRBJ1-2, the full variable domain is KAGVTQTPRYLIKTRGQQVTLSCSPISGHRSVSWYQQTPGQGLQFLFEYFSETQRNKGNFPGRFSGRQFSNSRSEMNVSTLELGDSALYLCASSQAASIGNYGYTFGSGTRLTVV.

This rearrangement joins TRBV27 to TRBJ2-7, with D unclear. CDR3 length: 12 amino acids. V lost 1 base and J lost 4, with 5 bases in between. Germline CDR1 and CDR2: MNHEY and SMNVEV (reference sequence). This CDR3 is CASSLFGYEQYF. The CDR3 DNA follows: TGTGCCAGCAGTTTATTTGGGTACGAGCAGTACTTC.

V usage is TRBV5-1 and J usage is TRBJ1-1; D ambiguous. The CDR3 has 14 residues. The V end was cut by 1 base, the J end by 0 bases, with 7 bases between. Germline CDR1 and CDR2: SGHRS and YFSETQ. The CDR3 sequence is CASSLKALNTEAFF. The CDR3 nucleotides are TGCGCCAGCAGCTTGAAAGCATTGAACACTGAAGCTTTCTTT.

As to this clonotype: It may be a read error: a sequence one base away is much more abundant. The CDR3 nucleotides read TGTGCCAGCGTTTCGATGGACACTGAAGCTTTCTTT. Residues: CASVSMDTEAFF. This chain joins TRBV6-5 and TRBJ1-1, with D unresolved. The ends were cut back, 8 bases at V and 3 bases at J, with 10 bases in the middle. The length of the CDR3 is 12 residues. CDR1 MNHEY and CDR2 SVGAGI come from the germline V gene.

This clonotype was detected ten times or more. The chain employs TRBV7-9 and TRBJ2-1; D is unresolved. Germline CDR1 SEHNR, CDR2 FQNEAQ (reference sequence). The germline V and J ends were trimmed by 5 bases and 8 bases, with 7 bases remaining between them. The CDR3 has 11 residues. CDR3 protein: CASSQIDEQFF. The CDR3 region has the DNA TGTGCCAGCAGCCAAATAGATGAGCAGTTCTTC.

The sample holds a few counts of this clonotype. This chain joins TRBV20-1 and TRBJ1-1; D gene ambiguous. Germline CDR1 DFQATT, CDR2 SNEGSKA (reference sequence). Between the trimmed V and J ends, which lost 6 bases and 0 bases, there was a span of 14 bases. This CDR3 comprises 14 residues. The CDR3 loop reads CSATGGIMNTEAFF. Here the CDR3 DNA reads TGCAGTGCCACCGGAGGGATCATGAACACTGAAGCTTTCTTT.

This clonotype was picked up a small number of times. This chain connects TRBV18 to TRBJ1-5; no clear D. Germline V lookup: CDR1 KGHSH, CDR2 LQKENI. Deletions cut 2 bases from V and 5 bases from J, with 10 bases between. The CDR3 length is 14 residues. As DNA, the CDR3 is TGTGCCAGCTCACCAATCGGGCCTGATCAGCCCCAGCATTTT. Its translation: CASSPIGPDQPQHF.

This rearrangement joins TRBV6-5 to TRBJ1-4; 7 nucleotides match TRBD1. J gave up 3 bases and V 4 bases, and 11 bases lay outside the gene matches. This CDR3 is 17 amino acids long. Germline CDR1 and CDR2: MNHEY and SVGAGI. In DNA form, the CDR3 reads TGTGCCAGCAGTTCACTTGACAGGGACGCCGCTAATGAAAAACTGTTTTTT. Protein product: CASSSLDRDAANEKLFF.

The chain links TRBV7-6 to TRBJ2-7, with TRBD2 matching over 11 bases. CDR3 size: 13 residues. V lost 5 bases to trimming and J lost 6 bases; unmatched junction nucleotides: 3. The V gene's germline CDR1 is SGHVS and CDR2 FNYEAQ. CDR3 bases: TGTGCCAGCAGCCTCGGGACTAGCGGCGAGCAGTACTTC. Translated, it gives CASSLGTSGEQYF.

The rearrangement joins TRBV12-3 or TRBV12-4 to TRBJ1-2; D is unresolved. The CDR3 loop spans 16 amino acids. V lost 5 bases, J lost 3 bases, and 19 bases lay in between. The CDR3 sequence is CASSPPLGLSDYGYTF. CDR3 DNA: TGTGCCAGCAGTCCCCCCCTAGGTTTGTCCGACTATGGCTACACCTTC.

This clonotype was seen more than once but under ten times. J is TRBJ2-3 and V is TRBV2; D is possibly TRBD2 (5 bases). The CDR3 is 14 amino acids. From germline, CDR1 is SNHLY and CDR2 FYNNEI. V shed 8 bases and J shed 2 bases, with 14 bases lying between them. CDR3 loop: CASLPGVHTDTQYF. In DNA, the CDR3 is TGTGCCAGCCTCCCCGGGGTACACACAGATACGCAGTATTTT.

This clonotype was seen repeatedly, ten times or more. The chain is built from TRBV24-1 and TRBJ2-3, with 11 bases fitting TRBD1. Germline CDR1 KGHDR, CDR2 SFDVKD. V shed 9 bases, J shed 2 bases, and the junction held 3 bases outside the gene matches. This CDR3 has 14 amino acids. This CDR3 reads CATSGQGDTDTQYF. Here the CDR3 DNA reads TGTGCCACCTCGGGACAGGGGGACACAGATACGCAGTATTTT.

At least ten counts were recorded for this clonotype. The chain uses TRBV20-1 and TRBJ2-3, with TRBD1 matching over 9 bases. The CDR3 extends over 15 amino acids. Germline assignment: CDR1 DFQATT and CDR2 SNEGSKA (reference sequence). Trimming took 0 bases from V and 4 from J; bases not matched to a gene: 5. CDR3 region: CSARDRDRVADTQYF. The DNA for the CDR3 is TGCAGTGCTAGAGATAGGGACAGGGTAGCAGATACGCAGTATTTT.

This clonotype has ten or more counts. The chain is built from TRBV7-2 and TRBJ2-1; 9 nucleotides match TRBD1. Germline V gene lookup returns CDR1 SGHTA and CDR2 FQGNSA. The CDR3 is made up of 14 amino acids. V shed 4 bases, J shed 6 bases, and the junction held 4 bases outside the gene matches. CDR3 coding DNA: TGTGCCAGCAGCTCCGACAGGGGGGTCAATGAGCAGTTCTTC. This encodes CASSSDRGVNEQFF.

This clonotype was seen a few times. The CDR3 here is CASSNVQGAQCGYTF. CDR3 bases: TGCGCCAGCAGTAACGTGCAGGGCGCGCAGTGTGGCTACACCTTC. The chain joins TRBV23-1 to TRBJ1-2; tentative D call: TRBD1 (5 bases). TRBV23-1 is an open reading frame whose function is uncertain. The CDR3 runs to 15 residues. V was cut by 5 bases and J by 7 bases, with 20 bases left in between.

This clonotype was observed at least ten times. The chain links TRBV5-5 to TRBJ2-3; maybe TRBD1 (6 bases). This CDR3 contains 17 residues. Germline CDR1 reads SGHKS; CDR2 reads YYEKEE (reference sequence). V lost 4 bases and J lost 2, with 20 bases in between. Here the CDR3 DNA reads TGTGCCAGCAGCACCTTCTCGACAGGAGGTAACACAGATACGCAGTATTTT. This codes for CASSTFSTGGNTDTQYF.

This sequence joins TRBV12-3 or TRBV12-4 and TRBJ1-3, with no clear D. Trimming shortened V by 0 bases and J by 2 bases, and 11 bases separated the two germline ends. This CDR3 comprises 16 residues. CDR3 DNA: TGTGCCAGCAGTTTAGCGGCAGGAATCGCTGGAAACACCATATATTTT. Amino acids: CASSLAAGIAGNTIYF.

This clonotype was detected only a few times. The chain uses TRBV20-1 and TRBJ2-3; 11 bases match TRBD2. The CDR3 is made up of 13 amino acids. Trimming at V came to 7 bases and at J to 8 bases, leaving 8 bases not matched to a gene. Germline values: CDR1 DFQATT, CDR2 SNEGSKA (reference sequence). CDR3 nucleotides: TGCAGTGTGGCGACTAGCGGGGAGGGTACGCAGTATTTT. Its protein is CSVATSGEGTQYF.

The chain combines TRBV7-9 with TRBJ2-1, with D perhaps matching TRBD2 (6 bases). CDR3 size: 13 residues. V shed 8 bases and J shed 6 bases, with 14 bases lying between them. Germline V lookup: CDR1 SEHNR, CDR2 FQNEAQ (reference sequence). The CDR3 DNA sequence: TGTGCCAGCGGCGGGGCGAAGAGCAATGAGCAGTTCTTC. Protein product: CASGGAKSNEQFF.

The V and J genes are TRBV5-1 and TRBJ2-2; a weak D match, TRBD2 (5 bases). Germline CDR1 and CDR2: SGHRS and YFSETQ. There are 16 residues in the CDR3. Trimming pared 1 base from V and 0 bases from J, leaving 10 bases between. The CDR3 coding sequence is TGCGCCAGCAGCTTGTTTTCTAGCACGAACACCGGGGAGCTGTTTTTT. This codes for CASSLFSSTNTGELFF.

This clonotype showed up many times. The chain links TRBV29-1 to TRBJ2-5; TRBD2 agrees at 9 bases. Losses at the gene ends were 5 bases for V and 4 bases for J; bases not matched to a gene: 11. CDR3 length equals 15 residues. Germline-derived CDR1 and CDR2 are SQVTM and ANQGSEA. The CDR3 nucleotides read TGCAGCGTTCCCTTCGGGCTAGCGGGGAGAGAGACCCAGTACTTC. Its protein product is CSVPFGLAGRETQYF.

The chain's CDR3 is CASSATGTWGLLTGELFF. The CDR3, as DNA: TGTGCCAGCAGTGCAACCGGGACATGGGGCTTGTTGACCGGGGAGCTGTTTTTT. The chain is built from TRBV12-3 or TRBV12-4 and TRBJ2-2; D is perhaps TRBD1 (6 bases). The CDR3 contains 18 residues. With 5 bases removed from V and 5 bases from J, the gap between germline ends came to 24 bases.

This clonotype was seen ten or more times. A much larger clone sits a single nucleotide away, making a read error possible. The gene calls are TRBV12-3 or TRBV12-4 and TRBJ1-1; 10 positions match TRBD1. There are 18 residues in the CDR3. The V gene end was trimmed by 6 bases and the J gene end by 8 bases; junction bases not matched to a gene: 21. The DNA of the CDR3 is TGTGCCAGCAGCAGTCGGACAGGGGGATACAAGAGTAGTGCAGAAGCTTTCTTT. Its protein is CASSSRTGGYKSSAEAFF.

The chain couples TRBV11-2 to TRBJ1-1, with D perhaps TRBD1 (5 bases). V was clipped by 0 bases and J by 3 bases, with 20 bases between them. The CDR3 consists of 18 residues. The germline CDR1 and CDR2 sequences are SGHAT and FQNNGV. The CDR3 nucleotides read TGTGCCAGCAGCTTAGAGAGACAGAGGCCCAATCTGGACACTGAAGCTTTCTTT. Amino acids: CASSLERQRPNLDTEAFF.

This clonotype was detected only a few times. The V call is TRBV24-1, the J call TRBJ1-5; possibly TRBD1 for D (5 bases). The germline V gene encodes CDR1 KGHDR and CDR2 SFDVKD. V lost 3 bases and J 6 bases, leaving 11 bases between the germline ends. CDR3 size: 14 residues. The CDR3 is CATSDGGYGQPQHF. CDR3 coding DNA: TGTGCCACCAGTGATGGGGGGTATGGTCAGCCCCAGCATTTT.

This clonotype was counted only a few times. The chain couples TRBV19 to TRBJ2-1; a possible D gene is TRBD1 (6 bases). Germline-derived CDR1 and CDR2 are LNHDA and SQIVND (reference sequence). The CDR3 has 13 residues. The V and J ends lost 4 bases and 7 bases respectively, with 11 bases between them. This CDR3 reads CASSRAGTNEQFF. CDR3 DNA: TGTGCCAGTAGTAGGGCAGGGACAAATGAGCAGTTCTTC.

The chain's CDR3 is CASSFETHNNEQFF. DNA of the CDR3: TGCGCCAGCAGCTTTGAGACCCACAACAATGAGCAGTTCTTC. The chain uses TRBV5-1 and TRBJ2-1; D not resolved. Trimming cost V 2 bases and J 5 bases, with 11 bases left between them. CDR1 is SGHRS and CDR2 is YFSETQ in the germline V gene. CDR3 length equals 14 residues.

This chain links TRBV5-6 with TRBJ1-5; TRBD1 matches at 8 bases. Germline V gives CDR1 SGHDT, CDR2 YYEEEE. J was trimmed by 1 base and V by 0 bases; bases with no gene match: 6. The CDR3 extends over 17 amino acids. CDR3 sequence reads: CASSLGRDRRSNQPQHF. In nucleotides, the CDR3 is TGTGCCAGCAGCTTGGGGAGGGACAGGAGGAGCAATCAGCCCCAGCATTTT.

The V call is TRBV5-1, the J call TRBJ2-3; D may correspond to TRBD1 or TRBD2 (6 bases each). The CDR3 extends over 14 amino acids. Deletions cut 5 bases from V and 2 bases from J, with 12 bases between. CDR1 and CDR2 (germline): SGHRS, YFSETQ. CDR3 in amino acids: CASRRGGPTDTQYF. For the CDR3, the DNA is TGCGCCAGCAGGAGAGGGGGGCCCACAGATACGCAGTATTTT.